Listed below are T cell receptor beta chains from one sample, sequenced in a study of beta chain features in type 1 diabetes. TCRdb's copy holds only in-frame clones and misses some; the assay was immunoSEQ multiplex PCR. The sample gives 150,000 to 200,000 clones, approximately 9.9% of which show up once; about 2.1% is in the top ten. Sequenced sample: central memory CD4+ T cells from blood. These TCRs come from a woman under 30 in good health. Both conserved end residues are part of each CDR3. A D gene is named only where the DNA matches it firmly. Only some rows state a clone size, as once, few, many or a class for expanded clones.

d_gene,v_gene,abundance,j_gene,CDR3aa,CDR3nt
TRBD1,TRBV7-9,few,TRBJ2-1,CASSSDRDGEQFF,TGTGCCAGCAGCTCGGACAGGGACGGTGAGCAGTTCTTC
TRBD2,TRBV5-1,few,TRBJ2-2,CASSFAGAGELFF,TGCGCCAGCAGCTTTGCGGGGGCCGGGGAGCTGTTTTTT
NA,TRBV7-2,few,TRBJ2-5,CASSLRIMGAETQYF,TGTGCCAGCAGCCTTCGAATTATGGGGGCAGAGACCCAGTACTTC
TRBD1,TRBV4-1,few,TRBJ1-5,CASSQPGQVDQPQHF,TGCGCCAGCAGCCAACCCGGACAGGTAGATCAGCCCCAGCATTTT
NA,TRBV9,few,TRBJ2-2,CASSVREQPNTGELFF,TGTGCCAGCAGCGTACGGGAACAGCCGAACACCGGGGAGCTGTTTTTT
NA,TRBV4-3,many,TRBJ2-3,CASSQIGTPHTDTQYF,TGCGCCAGCAGCCAAATCGGGACACCCCACACAGATACGCAGTATTTT
NA,TRBV9,few,TRBJ1-1,CASSPDPGRTQAFF,TGTGCCAGCAGCCCTGACCCGGGTCGTACGCAGGCTTTCTTT
TRBD2,TRBV9,NA,TRBJ2-5,CASSVSSGGARQETQYF,TGTGCCAGCAGCGTCTCCAGCGGGGGGGCCCGGCAAGAGACCCAGTACTTC
NA,TRBV30,NA,TRBJ1-1,CAWSKGGILNTEAFF,TGTGCCTGGAGTAAAGGGGGTATACTGAACACTGAAGCTTTCTTT
NA,TRBV4-2,NA,TRBJ2-2,CASSPDSNTGELFF,TGTGCCAGCAGCCCGGACTCAAACACCGGGGAGCTGTTTTTT
NA,TRBV7-2,NA,TRBJ1-1,CASSFQGPTEAFF,TGTGCCAGCAGCTTTCAGGGGCCCACTGAAGCTTTCTTT
TRBD1,TRBV2,NA,TRBJ1-6,CASSLGQGNSPLHF,TGTGCCAGCAGCCTTGGACAGGGTAATTCACCCCTCCACTTT
TRBD2,TRBV28,few,TRBJ2-1,CASRTPSGRANEQFF,TGTGCCAGCAGGACCCCCAGCGGGAGGGCCAATGAGCAGTTCTTC
NA,TRBV4-2,NA,TRBJ2-7,CASSPRQGTTYEQYF,TGTGCCAGCAGCCCCCGACAGGGGACTACCTACGAGCAGTACTTC
TRBD2,TRBV4-3,few,TRBJ2-3,CASSQGWTSGSTDTQYF,TGCGCCAGCAGCCAAGGATGGACTAGCGGGAGCACAGATACGCAGTATTTT
NA,TRBV29-1,many,TRBJ1-1,CSVRGLDPNTEAFF,TGCAGCGTTAGGGGGTTGGACCCGAACACTGAAGCTTTCTTT
NA,TRBV20-1,NA,TRBJ2-3,CSASQGNTQYF,TGCAGTGCTTCCCAGGGGAATACGCAGTATTTT
TRBD2,TRBV25-1,few,TRBJ2-5,CASSVGLAEETQYF,TGTGCCAGCAGTGTAGGACTAGCGGAAGAGACCCAGTACTTC
NA,TRBV4-1,NA,TRBJ1-1,CASSQGATDTEAFF,TGCGCCAGCAGCCAAGGGGCAACTGACACTGAAGCTTTCTTT
TRBD1,TRBV7-9,NA,TRBJ1-3,CASSPTGEHSGNTIYF,TGTGCCAGCAGCCCGACAGGGGAACACTCTGGAAACACCATATATTTT
TRBD1,TRBV9,NA,TRBJ2-3,CASSVGGQGTDTQYF,TGTGCCAGCAGCGTAGGCGGACAGGGGACAGATACGCAGTATTTT
NA,TRBV5-1,few,TRBJ2-1,CASSLGQAYNEQFF,TGCGCCAGCAGCTTGGGCCAGGCCTACAATGAGCAGTTCTTC
NA,TRBV18,NA,TRBJ2-1,CASSPPDSHGNEQFF,TGTGCCAGCTCACCCCCGGACAGCCATGGCAATGAGCAGTTCTTC
TRBD1,TRBV18,few,TRBJ1-1,CASSATGETEAFF,TGTGCCAGCTCAGCAACAGGGGAGACTGAAGCTTTCTTT
NA,TRBV15,NA,TRBJ1-5,CATSTSRAGSNQPQHF,TGTGCCACCTCGACAAGCAGGGCAGGGAGCAATCAGCCCCAGCATTTT
TRBD1,TRBV11-2,NA,TRBJ2-3,CASSSGQLRGDTQYF,TGTGCCAGCAGCTCGGGACAGCTTAGGGGGGATACGCAGTATTTT
NA,TRBV6-5,few,TRBJ1-2,CASSYSTGFTGYTF,TGTGCCAGCAGTTACTCAACGGGGTTTACGGGCTACACCTTC
NA,TRBV4-2,few,TRBJ2-1,CASSQDGADNEQFF,TGTGCCAGCAGCCAAGATGGGGCGGACAATGAGCAGTTCTTC
TRBD2,TRBV7-9,NA,TRBJ2-7,CASSLTSGGAWEQYF,TGTGCCAGCAGCCTTACTAGCGGGGGCGCTTGGGAGCAGTACTTC
NA,TRBV11-2,few,TRBJ1-1,CASSFVGRGNTEAFF,TGTGCCAGCAGCTTTGTCGGAAGAGGGAACACTGAAGCTTTCTTT
TRBD2,TRBV9,NA,TRBJ2-3,CASSATSSDTQYF,TGTGCCAGCAGCGCGACTAGCTCAGATACGCAGTATTTT
TRBD2,TRBV4-2,NA,TRBJ2-3,CASSRGTSGKGDTQYF,TGTGCCAGCAGCCGGGGGACTAGCGGGAAGGGAGATACGCAGTATTTT
NA,TRBV14,few,TRBJ2-1,CASSQFSGSSYNEQFF,TGTGCCAGCAGCCAATTCAGCGGTAGCTCCTACAATGAGCAGTTCTTC
NA,TRBV7-2,NA,TRBJ2-5,CAGHGTGVTQYF,TGTGCCGGCCACGGGACGGGAGTGACCCAGTACTTC
TRBD1,TRBV5-6,NA,TRBJ2-7,CASSLRRDRTGGSSYEQYF,TGTGCCAGCAGCCTCCGCCGGGACAGGACCGGGGGTTCCTCCTACGAGCAGTACTTC
TRBD1,TRBV5-1,NA,TRBJ1-1,CASSLGRGHGTEAFF,TGCGCCAGCAGCTTGGGCAGGGGGCATGGCACTGAAGCTTTCTTT
NA,TRBV30,NA,TRBJ2-3,CASTGASTDTQYF,TGTGCCTCCACGGGAGCTAGCACAGATACGCAGTATTTT
TRBD1,TRBV5-6,NA,TRBJ1-2,CASSLGTGANGYTF,TGTGCCAGCAGCTTGGGGACAGGGGCAAATGGCTACACCTTC
TRBD1,TRBV5-1,NA,TRBJ2-5,CASSLYRGSQETQYF,TGCGCCAGCAGCTTATACAGGGGGTCCCAAGAGACCCAGTACTTC
TRBD2,TRBV7-2,NA,TRBJ2-7,CASSLDGGASEYF,TGTGCCAGCAGCTTAGACGGGGGGGCCTCGGAGTACTTC
TRBD1,TRBV13,NA,TRBJ1-2,CASSRQGLYGYTF,TGTGCCAGCAGCAGACAGGGTCTCTATGGCTACACCTTC
NA,TRBV2,NA,TRBJ1-5,CASSLQNQPQHF,TGTGCCAGCAGTCTCCAGAATCAGCCCCAGCATTTT
TRBD1,TRBV25-1,few,TRBJ1-3,CASSDRGAGNTIYF,TGTGCCAGCAGTGACAGGGGGGCTGGAAACACCATATATTTT
TRBD2,TRBV27,NA,TRBJ2-7,CASSFYGTSGNYEQYF,TGTGCCAGCAGTTTCTACGGGACTAGCGGGAACTACGAGCAGTACTTC
TRBD2,TRBV6-5,NA,TRBJ2-7,CATNFGLVNNEQYF,TGTGCCACCAATTTCGGACTAGTCAACAACGAGCAGTACTTC
NA,TRBV23-1,many,TRBJ2-3,CASSNSNTQYF,TGCGCCAGCAGCAACAGCAATACGCAGTATTTT
NA,TRBV5-1,few,TRBJ2-7,CASSLTGTYEQYF,TGCGCCAGCAGCTTAACCGGGACCTACGAGCAGTACTTC